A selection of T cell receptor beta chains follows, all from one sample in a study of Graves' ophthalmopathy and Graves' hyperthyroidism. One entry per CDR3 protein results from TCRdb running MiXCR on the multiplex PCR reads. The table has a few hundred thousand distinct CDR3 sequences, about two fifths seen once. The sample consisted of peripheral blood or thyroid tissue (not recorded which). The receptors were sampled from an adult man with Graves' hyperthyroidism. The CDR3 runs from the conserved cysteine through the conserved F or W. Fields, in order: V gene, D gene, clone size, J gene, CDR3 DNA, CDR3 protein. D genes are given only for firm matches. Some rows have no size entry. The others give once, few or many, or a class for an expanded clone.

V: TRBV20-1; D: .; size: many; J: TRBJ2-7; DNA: TGCAGTGCTAGAGGTCCGTCCGAGCAGTACTTC; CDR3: CSARGPSEQYF
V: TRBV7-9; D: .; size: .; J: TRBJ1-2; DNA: TGTGCCAGCAGTCTCCCCAACGGTCGTGGCTACACCTTC; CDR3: CASSLPNGRGYTF
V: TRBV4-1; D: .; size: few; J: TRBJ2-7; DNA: TGCGCCAGCAGCCAAGCAACGGGGTCGGAGGCTACCTACGAGCAGTACTTC; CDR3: CASSQATGSEATYEQYF
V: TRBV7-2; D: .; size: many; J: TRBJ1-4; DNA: TGTGCCAGCAGCTTAGACAGGGAAAAACTGTTTTTT; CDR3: CASSLDREKLFF
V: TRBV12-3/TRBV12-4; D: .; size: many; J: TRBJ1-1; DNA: TGTGCCAGCAGTTTAGAGGCGGGAAAAGCTTTCTTT; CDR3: CASSLEAGKAFF
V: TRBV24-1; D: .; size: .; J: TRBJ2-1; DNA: TGTGCCACCAGTGAATATAGGGCGGGGTACAATGAGCAGTTCTTC; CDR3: CATSEYRAGYNEQFF
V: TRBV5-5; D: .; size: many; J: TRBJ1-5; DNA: TGTGCCAGCAGCCTGGGTATTACAGGGCCCCAGCATTTT; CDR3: CASSLGITGPQHF
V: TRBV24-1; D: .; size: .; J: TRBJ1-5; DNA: TGTGCCACCTCACAGGGTTCAATTGCGGTTGGGCCCCAGCATTTT; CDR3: CATSQGSIAVGPQHF
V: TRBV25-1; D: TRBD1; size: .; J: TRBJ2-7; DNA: TGTGCCAGCAGCCCCCGACAGGGGCTGGCCTACGAGCAGTACTTC; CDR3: CASSPRQGLAYEQYF
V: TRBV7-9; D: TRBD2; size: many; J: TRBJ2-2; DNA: TGTGCCAGCAGCTCCGGACTAGCGGGAGACACCGGGGAGCTGTTTTTT; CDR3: CASSSGLAGDTGELFF
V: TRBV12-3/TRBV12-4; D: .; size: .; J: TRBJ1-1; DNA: TGTGCCAGCAGTTTGACACAGGGATGGGACGAAGCTTTCTTT; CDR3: CASSLTQGWDEAFF
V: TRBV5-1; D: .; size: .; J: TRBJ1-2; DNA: TGCGCCAGCAGCTTGGACGGCAGGGAGGAAGACGGCTACACCTTC; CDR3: CASSLDGREEDGYTF
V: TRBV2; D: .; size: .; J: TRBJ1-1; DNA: TGTGCCAGCAGTGAAAAAGGTTTTAGCACTGAAGCTTTCTTT; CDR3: CASSEKGFSTEAFF
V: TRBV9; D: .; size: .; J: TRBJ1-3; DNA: TGTGCCAGCAGCCAGGACAGCGCCATATATTTT; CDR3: CASSQDSAIYF
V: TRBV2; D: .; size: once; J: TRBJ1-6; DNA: TGTGCCAGCAGTGAAAGGTCTGGGAATTCACCCCTCCACTTT; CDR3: CASSERSGNSPLHF
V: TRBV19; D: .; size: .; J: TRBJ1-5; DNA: TGTGCCAGTAGTATAGCGCCAGCGGGGGGGAGAGAGACCCAGCATTTT; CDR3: CASSIAPAGGRETQHF
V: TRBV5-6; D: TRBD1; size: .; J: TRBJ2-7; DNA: TGTGCCAGCAGCTTGGGTCCGGGACAGGTTTACGAGCAGTACTTC; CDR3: CASSLGPGQVYEQYF
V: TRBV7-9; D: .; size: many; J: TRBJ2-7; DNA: TGTGCCAGCAGCGGGGACGGCTCCTACGAGCAGTACTTC; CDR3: CASSGDGSYEQYF
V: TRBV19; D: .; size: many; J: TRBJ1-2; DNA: TGTGCCAGTAGTATTTCCGGAGCTAACTATGGCTACACCTTC; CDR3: CASSISGANYGYTF
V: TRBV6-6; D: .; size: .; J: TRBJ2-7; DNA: TGTGCCAGCAGTTATTCGGGAATCGAGCAGTACTTC; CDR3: CASSYSGIEQYF
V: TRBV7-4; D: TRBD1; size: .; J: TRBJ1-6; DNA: TGTGCCAGCAGCTTTGAGGGAGGGGGCATAGGTTCACCCCTCCACTTT; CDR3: CASSFEGGGIGSPLHF
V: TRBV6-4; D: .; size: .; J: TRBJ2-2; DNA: TGTGCCAGCAGTATGTTTTTGAACACCGGGGAGCTGTTTTTT; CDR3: CASSMFLNTGELFF
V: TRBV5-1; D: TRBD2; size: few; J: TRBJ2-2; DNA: TGCGCCAGCAGTTGGCGGGGGGGCCGGGAGGAGCAGTTTTTT; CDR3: CASSWRGGREEQFF
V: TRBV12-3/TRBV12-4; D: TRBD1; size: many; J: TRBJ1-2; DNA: TGTGCCAGCAGTTTCGGACAGGGTGGGGGCTACACCTTC; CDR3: CASSFGQGGGYTF
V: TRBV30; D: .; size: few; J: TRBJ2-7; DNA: TGTGCCTGGAGTGTGGGGCACTACGAGCAGTACTTC; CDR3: CAWSVGHYEQYF
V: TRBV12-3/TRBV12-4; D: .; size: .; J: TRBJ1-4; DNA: TGTGCCAGCAGCCCAGGGTTGGAGAAACTGTTTTTT; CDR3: CASSPGLEKLFF
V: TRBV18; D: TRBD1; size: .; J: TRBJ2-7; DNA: TGTGCCAGCTCACTAGCCGGGACAGGGGACGAGCAGTACTTC; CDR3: CASSLAGTGDEQYF
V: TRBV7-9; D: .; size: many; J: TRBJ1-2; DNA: TGTGCCAGCAGCCCTCGATCTGGGCGGGGAGGCGGCTACACCTTC; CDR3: CASSPRSGRGGGYTF
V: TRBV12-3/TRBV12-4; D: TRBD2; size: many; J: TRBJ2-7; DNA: TGTGCCAGCCGCACTAGCGGGGGATCCTCCTACGAGCAGTACTTC; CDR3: CASRTSGGSSYEQYF
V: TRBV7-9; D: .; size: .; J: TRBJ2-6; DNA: TGTGCCAGCCTGCAGGGCGGGGCCAACGTCCTGACTTTC; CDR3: CASLQGGANVLTF
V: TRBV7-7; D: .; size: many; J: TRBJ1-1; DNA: TGTGCTAGCAGTCCGACCCAGAACACTGAAGCTTTCTTT; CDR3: CASSPTQNTEAFF
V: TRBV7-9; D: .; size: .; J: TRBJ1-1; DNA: TGTGCCAGCTCACCACGGGGGGACGGGGGTCCTGAAGCTTTCTTT; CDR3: CASSPRGDGGPEAFF
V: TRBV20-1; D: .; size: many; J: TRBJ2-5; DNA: TGCAGTGCTAGACTGGGCGCGGAGACCCAGTACTTC; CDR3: CSARLGAETQYF
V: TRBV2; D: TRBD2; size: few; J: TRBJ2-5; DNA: TGTGCCAGCAGTGGAGTTGCGGGAGACGGGGAGACCCAGTACTTC; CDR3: CASSGVAGDGETQYF
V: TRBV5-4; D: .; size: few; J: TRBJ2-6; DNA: TGTGCCAGCAGCTACGGGGCCAACGTCCTGACTTTC; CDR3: CASSYGANVLTF
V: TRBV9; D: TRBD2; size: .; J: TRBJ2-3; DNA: TGTGCCAGCAGCGTAGAAGCGGGACCAGATACGCAGTATTTT; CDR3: CASSVEAGPDTQYF
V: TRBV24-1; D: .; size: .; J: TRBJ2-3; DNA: TGTACCAACTCCCCCTCACAGACCACAGATACGCAGTATTTT; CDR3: CTNSPSQTTDTQYF
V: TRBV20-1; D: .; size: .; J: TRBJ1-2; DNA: TGCAGTGCTAGTTGGGCGAACTATGGCTACACCTTC; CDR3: CSASWANYGYTF
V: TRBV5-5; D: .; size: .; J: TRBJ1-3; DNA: TGTGCCAGCAGCGTAGAAGTGGGGGCGAATGCTGGAAACACCATATATTTT; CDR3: CASSVEVGANAGNTIYF
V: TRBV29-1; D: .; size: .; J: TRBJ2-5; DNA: TGCAGCGTGAGCAATCGGGACACACAAGAGACCCAGTACTTC; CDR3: CSVSNRDTQETQYF
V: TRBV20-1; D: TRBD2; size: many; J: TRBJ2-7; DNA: TGCAGTGCTGTTAAAGCGGGAGAACCCTACGAGCAGTACTTC; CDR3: CSAVKAGEPYEQYF
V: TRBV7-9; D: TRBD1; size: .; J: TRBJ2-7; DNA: TGTGCCAGCAGCTTGGAGCGGGACAGGGGGTTC; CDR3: CASSLERDRGF
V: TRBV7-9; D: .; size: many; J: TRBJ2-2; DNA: TGTGCCAGCAGCTTAGGGGATGGCAGGGAGATTTCCGGGGAGCTGTTTTTT; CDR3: CASSLGDGREISGELFF
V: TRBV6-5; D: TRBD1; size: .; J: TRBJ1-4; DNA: TGTGCCAGCAGTCAACAGGCGGACAGGGCGACAAATGAAAAACTGTTTTTT; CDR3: CASSQQADRATNEKLFF
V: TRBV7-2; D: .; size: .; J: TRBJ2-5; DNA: TGTGCCAGCAGCTTAGGGCGGATTAGCAATCAGCCCCAGCAAGAGACCCAGTACTTC; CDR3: CASSLGRISNQPQQETQYF
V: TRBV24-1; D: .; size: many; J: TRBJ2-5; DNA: TGTGCCACCAGTGATGCAAGAGAGACCCAGTACTTC; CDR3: CATSDARETQYF
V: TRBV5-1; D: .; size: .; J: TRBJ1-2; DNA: TGCGCCAGCAGCTTGCAGCAGACTAACTATGGCTACACCTTC; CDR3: CASSLQQTNYGYTF
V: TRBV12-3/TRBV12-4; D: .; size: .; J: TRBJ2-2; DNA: TGTGCCGGCAGTTCGACGGCCACCGGGGAGCTGTTTTTT; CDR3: CAGSSTATGELFF
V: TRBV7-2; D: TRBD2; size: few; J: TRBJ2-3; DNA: TGTGCCAGCAGCCCCCGGACTAGCGGGAATACGCAGTATTTT; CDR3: CASSPRTSGNTQYF
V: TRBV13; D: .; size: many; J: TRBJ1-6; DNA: TGTGCCAGCAGCTTTCAGGGTTTTGATAATTCACCCCTCCACTTT; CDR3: CASSFQGFDNSPLHF
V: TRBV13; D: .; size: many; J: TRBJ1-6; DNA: TGTGCCAGCAGCCAAGGTTCACCCCTCCACTTT; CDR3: CASSQGSPLHF
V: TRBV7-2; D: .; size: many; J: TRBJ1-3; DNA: TGTGCCAGCAGCTTTCCGGGACGGGAAAACACCATATATTTT; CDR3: CASSFPGRENTIYF
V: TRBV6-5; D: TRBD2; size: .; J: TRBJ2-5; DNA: TGTGCCAGCGGGGGAGGGGCAGAGACCCAGTACTTC; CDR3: CASGGGAETQYF